These 24 T cell receptor beta chains share one sample of origin, sequenced in a study of T cells in Graves' hyperthyroidism and ophthalmopathy. RNA transcripts provided the source from which TCR beta CDR3 regions were amplified. Carried out on the TCR CDR3, a first-round RT-PCR used the HTBI primer set. TCRdb re-analysed the multiplex PCR reads in MiXCR, keeping a single row per CDR3 protein. Of hundreds of thousands of distinct CDR3 sequences in the sample, approximately 14% were seen once. The specimen sequenced was blood. These receptors all stem from a woman between 18 and 30 years old with Graves' hyperthyroidism.

A few counts support this clonotype. The gene calls are TRBV9 and TRBJ2-1, with 9 bases that match TRBD1. V was pared by 1 base and J by 2 bases, with 7 bases of the junction left unmatched. Germline loops: CDR1 SGDLS, CDR2 YYNGEE. The CDR3 covers 17 residues. For the CDR3, the DNA is TGTGCCAGCAGCGTACGCCCCGGGACAGGGACCTACAATGAGCAGTTCTTC. Residues: CASSVRPGTGTYNEQFF.

This clonotype was found many times. V usage is TRBV28 and J usage is TRBJ2-7; D is unclear. Germline values: CDR1 MDHEN, CDR2 SYDVKM. The V end was cut by 8 bases, the J end by 7 bases, with 18 bases between. The CDR3 runs to 13 residues. This CDR3 reads CASGRTSPREQYF. CDR3 coding DNA: TGTGCCAGCGGCAGGACCTCGCCAAGGGAGCAGTACTTC.

This clonotype was seen repeatedly, ten times or more. The chain recombines TRBV6-6 with TRBJ2-3, with no clear D. Trimming left V 2 bases short and J 0 bases short, with 6 bases between. Germline CDR1 is MNHNY and CDR2 is SVGAGI (reference sequence). CDR3 length: 14 amino acids. Here the CDR3 reads CASSYRWSTDTQYF. In DNA form, the CDR3 reads TGTGCCAGCAGTTACCGCTGGAGCACAGATACGCAGTATTTT.

In this sample, this clonotype turned up many times. The chain combines TRBV6-1 with TRBJ1-5; possibly TRBD1 for D (6 bases). Trimming removed 5 bases from V and 3 bases from J, with 14 bases in between. Germline CDR1 is MNHNS and CDR2 is SASEGT. The CDR3 length is 15 residues. CDR3 nucleotides: TGTGCCAGCAGTCCAGGGGACGGCCTCAATCAGCCCCAGCATTTT. Translated: CASSPGDGLNQPQHF.

This clonotype showed up many times. V gene TRBV12-3 or TRBV12-4 combines with J gene TRBJ1-2; 9 bases align to TRBD1. CDR3 length: 14 residues. V lost 0 bases and J lost 4; bases outside the gene matches: 0. The CDR3 sequence: CASSLADRGYGYTF. Written as DNA, the CDR3 is TGTGCCAGCAGTTTAGCGGACAGGGGCTATGGCTACACCTTC.

This clonotype was seen at least ten times. The chain links TRBV7-3 to TRBJ2-1, with D unresolved. From germline, CDR1 is SGHTA and CDR2 FQGTGA. V shed 3 bases and J shed 2 bases, with 11 bases lying between them. CDR3 length: 15 amino acids. CDR3 DNA sequence: TGTGCCAGCAGCTTTAGCTTACAGACCTACAATGAGCAGTTCTTC. The encoded protein is CASSFSLQTYNEQFF.

This clonotype was observed at least ten times. The chain combines TRBV20-1 with TRBJ2-1; D may be TRBD1 (6 bases). Germline lookup yields CDR1 DFQATT and CDR2 SNEGSKA (reference sequence). The CDR3 has 13 amino acids. V was cut by 6 bases and J by 2 bases, with 11 bases left in between. CDR3 nucleotides: TGCAGTGCCCGGAGGACAGCCTACAATGAGCAGTTCTTC. Translating gives CSARRTAYNEQFF.

This clonotype was observed many times. The chain combines TRBV28 with TRBJ1-2, with D possibly being TRBD1 (6 bases). CDR1 is MDHEN and CDR2 is SYDVKM in the germline V gene. The CDR3 totals 11 residues. V gave up 10 bases and J gave up 7 bases, with 13 bases separating them. CDR3 in DNA: TGTGCCACACGCGGGGGCGGTGGCTACACCTTC. Residues: CATRGGGGYTF.

The gene calls are TRBV19 and TRBJ2-2; TRBD2 aligns across 7 bases. V trimming: 5 bases; J trimming: 2 bases; junction bases outside the gene matches: 5. Per the germline V gene, CDR1 is LNHDA and CDR2 is SQIVND (reference sequence). CDR3 length: 15 amino acids. In nucleotides, the CDR3 is TGTGCCAGTAGTCTCCGGGACTATAACACCGGGGAGCTGTTTTTT. It encodes CASSLRDYNTGELFF.

This clonotype was recorded many times. The rearrangement joins TRBV27 to TRBJ2-3, with 8 bases matching TRBD1. V was clipped by 4 bases and J by 1 base; unmatched bases: 16. The CDR3 sequence is 19 residues long. Germline V gene lookup returns CDR1 MNHEY and CDR2 SMNVEV (reference sequence). In nucleotides, the CDR3 is TGTGCCAGCAGTTCATACCGTCAATTTGGACAGGGACGCACAGATACGCAGTATTTT. The encoded protein is CASSSYRQFGQGRTDTQYF.

On this clonotype itself: A much more abundant neighbour one base away suggests this may be a read error. The chain has TRBV12-3 or TRBV12-4 and TRBJ1-6, with TRBD1 as a possible D gene (5 bases). The CDR3 consists of 13 residues. The chain's CDR3 is CASSLGRPSPLYF. Here the CDR3 DNA reads TGTGCCAGCAGTTTGGGGCGCCCTTCACCCCTCTACTTT.

This clonotype showed up many times. V and J are TRBV5-6 and TRBJ1-2; D is possibly TRBD1 (5 bases). V lost 3 bases to trimming and J lost 0 bases, with 9 bases between them. There are 14 residues in the CDR3. Per germline, CDR1 SGHDT and CDR2 YYEEEE. The DNA for the CDR3 is TGTGCCAGCAGCTCCGGACAACCTAACTATGGCTACACCTTC. Translated: CASSSGQPNYGYTF.

This clonotype was counted ten times or more. This chain links TRBV7-2 with TRBJ2-7; 8 nucleotides line up with TRBD1. This CDR3 is 15 amino acids long. Germline CDR1 and CDR2: SGHTA and FQGNSA. The junction had 3 bases not matched to a gene; V was cut back by 1 base and J by 1 base. Written as DNA, the CDR3 is TGTGCCAGCAGCTTAGAGACAGGGGCTTCCTACGAGCAGTACTTC. It is translated as CASSLETGASYEQYF.

This clonotype was detected a few times. This chain connects TRBV14 to TRBJ2-1, with 7 positions matching TRBD2. V shed 1 base and J 6 bases; nucleotides not matched to a gene: 3. Germline V lookup: CDR1 SGHDN, CDR2 FVKESK. This CDR3 is 14 amino acids long. Written as DNA, the CDR3 is TGTGCCAGCAGCCAAGTCTGGGGGGGCAATGAGCAGTTCTTC. It yields the protein CASSQVWGGNEQFF. The whole variable domain, remainder taken from reference TRBV14 and TRBJ2-1, is EAGVTQFPSHSVIEKGQTVTLRCDPISGHDNLYWYRRVMGKEIKFLLHFVKESKQDESGMPNNRFLAERTGGTYSTLKVQPAELEDSGVYFCASSQVWGGNEQFFGPGTRLTVL.

There are many counts of this clonotype. The chain is built from TRBV5-6 and TRBJ2-1; TRBD2 matches at 8 bases. J gave up 2 bases and V 4 bases, and 2 bases lay outside the gene matches. Germline CDR1 and CDR2: SGHDT and YYEEEE. This CDR3 spans 14 amino acids. Here the CDR3 reads CASSRGGAYNEQFF. As DNA, the CDR3 is TGTGCCAGCAGCCGGGGGGGGGCCTACAATGAGCAGTTCTTC.

This clonotype occurred many times. The chain is built from TRBV6-1 and TRBJ2-5; TRBD1 agrees at 10 bases. CDR1 is MNHNS and CDR2 is SASEGT in the germline V gene. The trim removed 5 bases at V and 5 bases at J, leaving 8 bases unmatched. The CDR3 is 15 amino acids. CDR3: CASSSGTGAPETQYF. The DNA for the CDR3 is TGTGCCAGCAGTTCGGGGACAGGGGCCCCCGAGACCCAGTACTTC.

J is TRBJ1-2 and V is TRBV7-9, with D hard to call. V was pared by 2 bases and J by 6 bases, with 10 bases between. The germline CDR1 and CDR2 sequences are SEHNR and FQNEAQ (reference sequence). The CDR3 spans 13 residues. The CDR3 sequence: CASSLNFANGYTF. The DNA for the CDR3 is TGTGCCAGCAGCTTAAACTTTGCCAATGGCTACACCTTC. Full variable domain (rest looked up from reference TRBV7-9 and TRBJ1-2): DTGVSQNPRHKITKRGQNVTFRCDPISEHNRLYWYRQTLGQGPEFLTYFQNEAQLEKSRLLSDRFSAERPKGSFSTLEIQRTEQGDSAMYLCASSLNFANGYTFGSGTRLTVV.

This clonotype has just a few counts. The chain uses TRBV7-9 and TRBJ1-1; 9 bases align to TRBD1. CDR1 is SEHNR, CDR2 FQNEAQ, per germline (reference sequence). CDR3 size: 20 residues. V was clipped by 4 bases and J by 6 bases; unmatched bases: 24. In nucleotides, the CDR3 is TGTGCCAGCAGCTCGGGCCCGGGCCCATGGGACAGGGCGTCGGGCGCTGAAGCTTTCTTT. This encodes CASSSGPGPWDRASGAEAFF.

This clonotype was seen many times. V and J are TRBV13 and TRBJ1-4; no definite D call. Germline assignment: CDR1 PRHDT and CDR2 FYEKMQ (reference sequence). V gave up 2 bases and J gave up 8 bases, with 6 bases separating them. This CDR3 spans 12 amino acids. The CDR3 spells CASSLFGEKLFF. CDR3 coding DNA: TGTGCCAGCAGCTTATTCGGAGAAAAACTGTTTTTT.

This clonotype has at least ten counts. The V call is TRBV18, the J call TRBJ2-7; D remains ambiguous. The CDR3 is 15 residues long. Trimming pared 2 bases from V and 2 bases from J, leaving 13 bases between. CDR1 and CDR2 from the germline V gene are KGHSH and LQKENI. CDR3 protein: CASSPVGVGTYEQYF. CDR3 DNA: TGTGCCAGCTCACCAGTTGGCGTCGGAACCTACGAGCAGTACTTC.

At least ten counts were recorded for this clonotype. The CDR3 DNA follows: TGTGCCAGCAGCCCCCGACTGAGCCTTATTAGGGGCTACACCTTC. It encodes CASSPRLSLIRGYTF. V is TRBV3-1 and J is TRBJ1-2, with unresolved D. Germline assignment: CDR1 LGHDT and CDR2 YNNKEL (reference sequence). This CDR3 has 15 amino acids. The ends were cut back, 4 bases at V and 8 bases at J, with 20 bases in the middle.

This clonotype was found many times. The V call is TRBV20-1, the J call TRBJ2-7; 8 bases fit TRBD2. This CDR3 contains 16 residues. J gave up 3 bases and V 1 base, and 11 bases lay outside the gene matches. The germline V gene encodes CDR1 DFQATT and CDR2 SNEGSKA (reference sequence). The CDR3, as DNA: TGCAGTGCTAGAGGCCACGGCAGCGGGAGCGGCTACGAGCAGTACTTC. Protein sequence: CSARGHGSGSGYEQYF.

This clonotype was seen a few times. The V gene is TRBV29-1, the J gene TRBJ2-2, with 9 bases fitting TRBD2. V trimming: 6 bases; J trimming: 6 bases; junction bases outside the gene matches: 8. The CDR3 length is 14 residues. Germline lookup yields CDR1 SQVTM and CDR2 ANQGSEA. CDR3 DNA sequence: TGCAGCGTGTCTCCACTAGCGGGTCCCGGGGAGCTGTTTTTT. This translates into CSVSPLAGPGELFF.

This clonotype was seen once. With a much larger clone just one base away, this may be a read error. V is TRBV7-2 and J is TRBJ2-3, with D hard to call. Trimming removed 5 bases from V and 2 bases from J, with 14 bases in between. Germline V gives CDR1 SGHTA, CDR2 FQGNSA. This CDR3 spans 15 amino acids. CDR3: CASSHGIWTTDTQYF. The DNA for the CDR3 is TGTGCCAGCAGCCATGGGATCTGGACCACAGATACGCAGTATTTT.